The sequence of this TCR beta chain was determined in a study of T cells in Graves' hyperthyroidism and ophthalmopathy. Regarding the study as a whole: Ophthalmopathy could be told apart from stable hyperthyroidism with a 13 V-J model.

There were TCR beta CDR3 regions amplified from RNA transcripts. During a first-round RT-PCR of the TCR CDR3, the HTBI primer set was used. TCRdb independently ran MiXCR on the multiplex PCR reads; one entry per CDR3 protein. Of 96,000 or so distinct CDR3 sequences in the sample, roughly half are singletons; the top ten hold 25% to 30%. This CDR3 contains 13 residues. Germline V gene data show CDR1 as SNHLY and CDR2 as FYNNEI. Germline trimming cut 5 bases from V and 8 bases from J; bases unmatched to any gene: 5. In patients aged 18 to 65, hyperthyroidism was newly diagnosed, with duration under 2 months. Worth noting for this clonotype: Its antigen is currently unknown.

J is TRBJ1-4 and V is TRBV2; 7 nucleotides agree with TRBD1. Sequenced input: blood. The clonotype was recovered from a woman aged 40 to 49 with Graves' hyperthyroidism. In nucleotides, the CDR3 is TGTGCCAGCAGTCATGACAGGGAGGAAAAACTGTTTTTT. It is translated as CASSHDREEKLFF.